Listed below are T cell receptor beta chains from one sample, sequenced in a study of technical replicates of blood from a few donors. The method was immunoSEQ multiplex PCR; TCRdb's version includes in-frame clones alone and lacks a portion of them. The sample has 98,000 or so clones, around 95% seen once; the top ten hold 0.2% to 0.25%. The sample taken for sequencing was T cells isolated from PBMCs. The receptor set was obtained from a human donor in good health. Both conserved end residues are part of each CDR3. Each record gives: V gene, clone size, J gene, D gene, CDR3 DNA, CDR3 protein. The D gene is left open where the match is weak. A clone size is listed for some rows: how often the clone was seen (once, few, many), or a class if it is expanded.

v_gene: TRBV7-2
abundance: -
j_gene: TRBJ2-7
d_gene: TRBD1
CDR3nt: TGTGCCAGCAGCTTAGCTACAGGGGCCAGCGGGCAGTACTTC
CDR3aa: CASSLATGASGQYF

v_gene: TRBV14
abundance: -
j_gene: TRBJ2-7
d_gene: -
CDR3nt: TGTGCCAGCAGCCAAGTGCGGGACAGTTACTACGAGCAGTACTTC
CDR3aa: CASSQVRDSYYEQYF

v_gene: TRBV10-2
abundance: -
j_gene: TRBJ1-2
d_gene: -
CDR3nt: TGCGCCAGCAGTGAGACTACAGGGAAGGGCTACACCTTC
CDR3aa: CASSETTGKGYTF

v_gene: TRBV27
abundance: -
j_gene: TRBJ2-3
d_gene: -
CDR3nt: TGTGCCAGCAGCTCAGCCGGAGGTTCGAATACGCAGTATTTT
CDR3aa: CASSSAGGSNTQYF

v_gene: TRBV28
abundance: -
j_gene: TRBJ2-2
d_gene: -
CDR3nt: TGTGCCAGCCTAGGACAGATGTACACCGGGGAGCTGTTTTTT
CDR3aa: CASLGQMYTGELFF

v_gene: TRBV5-1
abundance: -
j_gene: TRBJ2-4
d_gene: TRBD1
CDR3nt: TGCGCCAGCAGCGACAGGGGTTACATTCAGTACTTC
CDR3aa: CASSDRGYIQYF

v_gene: TRBV5-4
abundance: -
j_gene: TRBJ2-1
d_gene: -
CDR3nt: TGTGCCAGCAATCGGCAGGGGGGCAATGAGCAGTTCTTC
CDR3aa: CASNRQGGNEQFF

v_gene: TRBV14
abundance: -
j_gene: TRBJ2-2
d_gene: -
CDR3nt: TGTGCCAGCAGCCAACTAGAAAAGAACACCGGGGAGCTGTTTTTT
CDR3aa: CASSQLEKNTGELFF

v_gene: TRBV28
abundance: -
j_gene: TRBJ1-2
d_gene: -
CDR3nt: TGTGCCAGCAGTTTATATATGAGTGGCTACACCTTC
CDR3aa: CASSLYMSGYTF

v_gene: TRBV6-5
abundance: once
j_gene: TRBJ1-2
d_gene: TRBD1
CDR3nt: TGTGCCAGCAGTACGTCCGGACAGGGGAAGTGGGGCTACACCTTC
CDR3aa: CASSTSGQGKWGYTF

v_gene: TRBV5-1
abundance: -
j_gene: TRBJ1-3
d_gene: -
CDR3nt: TGCGCCAGCAGCTCGACAGGATCTCCAAGGAACACCATATATTTT
CDR3aa: CASSSTGSPRNTIYF

v_gene: TRBV5-6
abundance: -
j_gene: TRBJ1-6
d_gene: -
CDR3nt: TGTGCCAGGCCTCGTAGGGCCCGCGGGCCTGATTCACCCCTCCACTTT
CDR3aa: CARPRRARGPDSPLHF

v_gene: TRBV4-2
abundance: -
j_gene: TRBJ2-7
d_gene: -
CDR3nt: TGTGCCAGCAGCCAGGACCCCAGGGATGGCGAGCAGTACTTC
CDR3aa: CASSQDPRDGEQYF

v_gene: TRBV19
abundance: -
j_gene: TRBJ2-1
d_gene: TRBD2
CDR3nt: TGTGCCAGTAGTATCACTAGCGGGTACAATGAGCAGTTCTTC
CDR3aa: CASSITSGYNEQFF

v_gene: TRBV29-1
abundance: -
j_gene: TRBJ1-2
d_gene: -
CDR3nt: TGCAGCGTAGACCGTATACTATTGAATGGCTACACCTTC
CDR3aa: CSVDRILLNGYTF

v_gene: TRBV2
abundance: -
j_gene: TRBJ1-4
d_gene: TRBD1
CDR3nt: TGTGCCAGCAGCGCTGGGACAGGGGGTATTGAAAAACTGTTTTTT
CDR3aa: CASSAGTGGIEKLFF

v_gene: TRBV18
abundance: -
j_gene: TRBJ1-1
d_gene: TRBD1
CDR3nt: TGTGCCAGCTCCTCTAAACAGGGGACAGGGTTTATGAACACTGAAGCTTTCTTT
CDR3aa: CASSSKQGTGFMNTEAFF

v_gene: TRBV5-1
abundance: -
j_gene: TRBJ1-2
d_gene: TRBD1
CDR3nt: TGCGCCAGCAGCTTCGGAGACAGGGACTATGGCTACACCTTC
CDR3aa: CASSFGDRDYGYTF

v_gene: TRBV30
abundance: -
j_gene: TRBJ2-1
d_gene: TRBD1
CDR3nt: TGTGCCTGGAGTGTACTACTTGGGACAGTCAGGAATGAGCAGTTCTTC
CDR3aa: CAWSVLLGTVRNEQFF

v_gene: TRBV10-1
abundance: -
j_gene: TRBJ2-1
d_gene: -
CDR3nt: TGCGCCAGCAGTGATAGCCTGGGGACTCACAATGAGCAGTTCTTC
CDR3aa: CASSDSLGTHNEQFF

v_gene: TRBV7-9
abundance: -
j_gene: TRBJ2-5
d_gene: -
CDR3nt: TGTGCCAGCAGTTTCGGCCAAGAGACCCAGTACTTC
CDR3aa: CASSFGQETQYF

v_gene: TRBV19
abundance: -
j_gene: TRBJ1-2
d_gene: -
CDR3nt: TGTGCCAGTATCCAACCCGGGGGAGGGGCCGGGGGATATGGCTACACCTTC
CDR3aa: CASIQPGGGAGGYGYTF

v_gene: TRBV7-3
abundance: once
j_gene: TRBJ2-5
d_gene: TRBD2
CDR3nt: TGTGCCAGCAGCTTAAGCGCTAGCGGGGGGCAAGAGACCCAGTACTTC
CDR3aa: CASSLSASGGQETQYF

v_gene: TRBV2
abundance: -
j_gene: TRBJ1-2
d_gene: TRBD1
CDR3nt: TGTGCCAGCAGTGTTGGGACAGGGGGGGACTATGGCTACACCTTC
CDR3aa: CASSVGTGGDYGYTF

v_gene: TRBV28
abundance: -
j_gene: TRBJ2-7
d_gene: TRBD2
CDR3nt: TGTGCCAGCAGTTCATATTGGGAGGGGACGGGACCCTACGAGCAGTACTTC
CDR3aa: CASSSYWEGTGPYEQYF

v_gene: TRBV18
abundance: once
j_gene: TRBJ1-1
d_gene: -
CDR3nt: TGTGCCAGCTCACCACGCACAGGAACGAACACTGAAGCTTTCTTT
CDR3aa: CASSPRTGTNTEAFF

v_gene: TRBV5-1
abundance: -
j_gene: TRBJ2-3
d_gene: TRBD2
CDR3nt: TGCGCCAGCAGCCTTCCACCACTAGCGCCCTACACAGATACGCAGTATTTT
CDR3aa: CASSLPPLAPYTDTQYF

v_gene: TRBV2
abundance: -
j_gene: TRBJ2-7
d_gene: -
CDR3nt: TGTGCCAGCGGAGGAGGAGGTTACGAGCAGTACTTC
CDR3aa: CASGGGGYEQYF

v_gene: TRBV18
abundance: -
j_gene: TRBJ2-3
d_gene: TRBD2
CDR3nt: TGTGCCAGCTCACCCGGGACTAACACAGATACGCAGTATTTT
CDR3aa: CASSPGTNTDTQYF

v_gene: TRBV30
abundance: few
j_gene: TRBJ1-5
d_gene: -
CDR3nt: TGTGCCTGGAGCGGACAGAGCAATCAGCCCCAGCATTTT
CDR3aa: CAWSGQSNQPQHF

v_gene: TRBV5-8
abundance: -
j_gene: TRBJ2-1
d_gene: -
CDR3nt: TGTGCCAGCAGCTTAGGAAACGGGTTCAATGAGCAGTTCTTC
CDR3aa: CASSLGNGFNEQFF

v_gene: TRBV18
abundance: -
j_gene: TRBJ1-3
d_gene: TRBD1
CDR3nt: TGTGCCAGCTCACTCCGTGGACAGGGCTCCTCTGGAAACACCATATATTTT
CDR3aa: CASSLRGQGSSGNTIYF

v_gene: TRBV9
abundance: -
j_gene: TRBJ1-1
d_gene: TRBD1
CDR3nt: TGTGCCAGCAGCGTAGAGGGACAGGGGGAAACTGAAGCTTTCTTT
CDR3aa: CASSVEGQGETEAFF

v_gene: TRBV5-4
abundance: -
j_gene: TRBJ2-1
d_gene: -
CDR3nt: TGTGCCAGCAGCTCTACACTAGTTAGCGAGCAGTTCTTC
CDR3aa: CASSSTLVSEQFF

v_gene: TRBV30
abundance: -
j_gene: TRBJ2-3
d_gene: TRBD2
CDR3nt: TGTGCCTGGAGCCGACTAGCGGGGTCAGCAGATACGCAGTATTTT
CDR3aa: CAWSRLAGSADTQYF

v_gene: TRBV7-3
abundance: -
j_gene: TRBJ2-7
d_gene: -
CDR3nt: TGTGCCAGCAGCAGACAGACCTTGAGCTCCTACGAGCAGTACTTC
CDR3aa: CASSRQTLSSYEQYF

v_gene: TRBV11-2
abundance: -
j_gene: TRBJ1-1
d_gene: -
CDR3nt: TGTGCCAGCAGCTTAGTCGGAAGGGCTCAGGGCACTGAAGCTTTCTTT
CDR3aa: CASSLVGRAQGTEAFF

v_gene: TRBV5-1
abundance: -
j_gene: TRBJ1-6
d_gene: -
CDR3nt: TGCGCCAGCAGCTGGGACATTTTTTCACCCCTCCACTTT
CDR3aa: CASSWDIFSPLHF

v_gene: TRBV27
abundance: -
j_gene: TRBJ2-3
d_gene: -
CDR3nt: TGTGCCAGCAGCCTGGGAGGCGGGACAGATACGCAGTATTTT
CDR3aa: CASSLGGGTDTQYF

v_gene: TRBV27
abundance: -
j_gene: TRBJ2-3
d_gene: TRBD1
CDR3nt: TGTGCCAGCAGTTTACTTGGCAGGGGGCTTACAGATACGCAGTATTTT
CDR3aa: CASSLLGRGLTDTQYF

v_gene: TRBV28
abundance: -
j_gene: TRBJ2-2
d_gene: -
CDR3nt: TGTGCCAGCAGTCTGCGGGTAGGGAGGGGGACACTGAACACCGGGGAGCTGTTTTTT
CDR3aa: CASSLRVGRGTLNTGELFF

v_gene: TRBV6-5
abundance: -
j_gene: TRBJ1-5
d_gene: -
CDR3nt: TGTGCCTCCGGAACTAGGAGGGGCAATCAGCCCCAGCATTTT
CDR3aa: CASGTRRGNQPQHF